The 24 T cell receptor beta chains in this list originate from one sample, sequenced in a study of low-dose radiotherapy and immunotherapy resistance in tumors. A constant-region primer paired with the V-primer adapter amplified TCRs over about 19 PCR cycles. TCRdb re-analysed the reads in MiXCR, keeping a single row per CDR3 protein. The data hold about 50,000 distinct CDR3 sequences, with roughly 10% observed a single time. Specified time point: before trial treatment. The sample consisted of PBMCs, taken before treatment. Source of these receptors: a female donor with ovarian cancer.

This clonotype was seen many times. This sequence joins TRBV28 and TRBJ2-7, with a possible D match to TRBD2 (6 bases). The germline V gene encodes CDR1 MDHEN and CDR2 SYDVKM. Trimming took off 3 bases at V and 1 base at J, with 7 bases between the two ends. The CDR3 sequence is 13 residues long. The CDR3 here is CASSFGGSYEQYF. Here the CDR3 DNA reads TGTGCCAGCAGTTTCGGAGGGTCCTACGAGCAGTACTTC.

Remarks on this clonotype: A read error is likely here: a far larger clone is one base away. The chain joins TRBV15 to TRBJ2-7, with D maybe TRBD1 (6 bases). The CDR3 runs 15 residues. Germline V gene data show CDR1 as LNHNV and CDR2 as YYDKDF (reference sequence). The V end was cut by 1 base, the J end by 7 bases, with 17 bases between. CDR3 sequence reads: CATSRGSGGINEQYF. CDR3 in DNA: TGTGCCACCAGCAGAGGGTCTGGGGGCATCAATGAGCAGTACTTC.

In this sample, this clonotype turned up many times. The gene calls are TRBV10-2 and TRBJ1-1; D may be TRBD1 (5 bases). The CDR3 has 11 amino acids. Trimming removed 6 bases at V and 5 bases at J, with 7 bases between. Germline-derived CDR1 and CDR2 are WSHSY and SAAADI. DNA for the CDR3: TGCGCCAGCAGGCGGGGGACTGAAGCTTTCTTT. Amino acid sequence: CASRRGTEAFF.

This clonotype was seen repeatedly, ten times or more. The gene calls are TRBV15 and TRBJ2-5, with D maybe TRBD1 (5 bases). Germline V gene data show CDR1 as LNHNV and CDR2 as YYDKDF (reference sequence). The V end was cut by 8 bases, the J end by 1 base, with 14 bases between. This CDR3 spans 14 amino acids. CDR3 DNA sequence: TGTGCCACCGGGGCTGGGTGGTCCCAAGAGACCCAGTACTTC. This gives the protein CATGAGWSQETQYF.

This clonotype was seen ten or more times. This sequence joins TRBV7-3 and TRBJ2-7; 8 nucleotides agree with TRBD2. The CDR3 has 15 residues. Trimming took 5 bases from V and 3 from J; bases not matched to a gene: 9. Per the germline V gene, CDR1 is SGHTA and CDR2 is FQGTGA. The CDR3 coding sequence is TGTGCCAGCAGCCCCGGGAGGGACCAAAACTACGAGCAGTACTTC. Translated: CASSPGRDQNYEQYF.

This clonotype was observed many times. This chain connects TRBV6-2 or TRBV6-3 to TRBJ2-3; 10 nucleotides align to TRBD2. V was pared by 10 bases and J by 5 bases, with 15 bases of the junction left unmatched. The CDR3 is 16 residues long. Per the germline V gene, CDR1 is MNHEY and CDR2 is SVGEGT. The DNA for the CDR3 is TGTGCCACCGGCCCTAGCGGGAGACTCGGGGGAGATACGCAGTATTTT. Its translation is CATGPSGRLGGDTQYF.

V gene TRBV24-1 combines with J gene TRBJ2-7; D may match TRBD1 or TRBD2 (5 bases each). Germline loops: CDR1 KGHDR, CDR2 SFDVKD. CDR3 length: 15 residues. The V and J ends lost 4 bases and 2 bases respectively, with 14 bases between them. CDR3 sequence (DNA): TGTGCCACCAGTGACCCCCGGGACGGTCCCTACGAGCAGTACTTC. Translated, it gives CATSDPRDGPYEQYF.

This clonotype was found many times. CDR3 region: CASSVYLQGLSTDTQYF. The CDR3 bases are TGTGCCAGCAGTGTTTACCTACAGGGGCTAAGCACAGATACGCAGTATTTT. This chain connects TRBV28 to TRBJ2-3, with TRBD1 matching 7 bases. J gave up 0 bases and V 5 bases, and 11 bases lay outside the gene matches. Germline V gives CDR1 MDHEN, CDR2 SYDVKM. This CDR3 region has 17 residues.

This clonotype was observed a handful of times. In nucleotides, the CDR3 is TGTGCCAGCAAACAGGGGAGCTCCTACAATGAGCAGTTCTTC. Protein product: CASKQGSSYNEQFF. The chain carries TRBV11-2 and TRBJ2-1; the match to TRBD1 covers 7 bases. Per the germline V gene, CDR1 is SGHAT and CDR2 is FQNNGV. J gave up 0 bases and V 7 bases, and 3 bases lay outside the gene matches. There are 14 residues in the CDR3.

This clonotype has ten or more counts. This chain joins TRBV6-6 and TRBJ1-5, with TRBD1 matching over 8 bases. J gave up 5 bases and V 1 base, and 4 bases lay outside the gene matches. CDR3 size: 15 residues. Germline CDR1 and CDR2: MNHNY and SVGAGI (reference sequence). The CDR3 bases are TGTGCCAGCAGTTACTTTGGGACAGGCGATCAGCCCCAGCATTTT. It is translated as CASSYFGTGDQPQHF.

This clonotype occurred many times. The chain links TRBV3-1 to TRBJ1-2; D perhaps matches TRBD1 (5 bases). The CDR3 loop spans 13 amino acids. Germline CDR1 reads LGHDT; CDR2 reads YNNKEL (reference sequence). Trimming removed 1 base at V and 7 bases at J, with 10 bases between. CDR3 nucleotide sequence: TGTGCCAGCAGCCAAGGAGGGGAGGGTGGCTACACCTTC. This encodes CASSQGGEGGYTF.

This clonotype was found many times. The genes are TRBV10-2 and TRBJ2-1; D not resolved. The CDR3 extends over 13 amino acids. The ends were cut back, 2 bases at V and 6 bases at J, with 8 bases in the middle. Germline CDR1 reads WSHSY; CDR2 reads SAAADI. CDR3 region: CASSEGWSNEQFF. The CDR3 nucleotides are TGCGCCAGCAGTGAGGGTTGGAGCAATGAGCAGTTCTTC.

This clonotype occurred many times. The chain has TRBV2 and TRBJ1-3, with TRBD1 matching 8 bases. CDR1 and CDR2 from the germline V gene are SNHLY and FYNNEI. The CDR3 runs to 16 residues. Unmatched junction bases numbered 7, after V lost 2 bases and J lost 4 bases. In nucleotides, the CDR3 is TGTGCCAGCAGTGAATGGGGACAGGCCGCGGGAAACACCATATATTTT. The encoded protein is CASSEWGQAAGNTIYF.

The sample holds many counts of this clonotype. The J gene is TRBJ1-6, the V gene TRBV5-1, with a weak D call TRBD1 (6 bases). The germline CDR1 and CDR2 sequences are SGHRS and YFSETQ. V dropped 4 bases and J dropped 7 bases, with 12 bases sitting between them. This CDR3 is 14 amino acids long. As DNA, the CDR3 is TGCGCCAGCAGCCCCAGGGGTGGGAATTCACCCCTCCACTTT. Translating it yields CASSPRGGNSPLHF.

This clonotype was counted many times. This chain uses TRBV3-1 with TRBJ2-7, with TRBD1 identical over 7 bases. The CDR3 runs to 15 residues. CDR1 and CDR2 from the germline V gene are LGHDT and YNNKEL (reference sequence). Trimming took 1 base from V and 0 from J; bases not matched to a gene: 3. CDR3 amino acids: CASSQVWDSSYEQYF. CDR3 sequence (DNA): TGTGCCAGCAGCCAAGTATGGGACAGCTCCTACGAGCAGTACTTC.

The table lists this clonotype with a few counts. Possible read error: a much larger clone is one base away. This chain uses TRBV7-9 with TRBJ2-2; D may match TRBD1 or TRBD2 (6 bases each). CDR1 is SEHNR, CDR2 FQNEAQ, per germline (reference sequence). CDR3 length: 17 amino acids. Trimming stripped 3 bases from V and 3 bases from J, with 17 bases between. This CDR3 is CASSFSPGARYTGELFF. DNA for the CDR3: TGTGCCAGCAGCTTCAGTCCGGGGGCGAGATACACCGGGGAGCTGTTTTTT.

This clonotype has at least ten counts. The chain is built from TRBV5-1 and TRBJ2-3, with TRBD2 matching over 10 bases. CDR1 is SGHRS and CDR2 is YFSETQ in the germline V gene. The CDR3 sequence is 16 residues long. V was clipped by 6 bases and J by 2 bases; unmatched bases: 9. The CDR3 reads CASNTGAGGLTDTQYF. For the CDR3, the DNA is TGCGCCAGCAACACGGGAGCGGGAGGGCTCACAGATACGCAGTATTTT.

This clonotype was found many times. The V and J genes are TRBV2 and TRBJ1-1; D not resolved. V was clipped by 5 bases and J by 6 bases, with 13 bases between them. The germline V gene has CDR1 SNHLY and CDR2 FYNNEI. CDR3 length equals 13 residues. The CDR3 region is CASSLRAYAEAFF. The CDR3 DNA reads as TGTGCCAGCAGTCTTCGAGCGTACGCTGAAGCTTTCTTT.

This clonotype was recorded at least ten times. This chain uses TRBV5-1 with TRBJ2-2, with D perhaps matching TRBD1 (6 bases). The CDR3 sequence is 14 residues long. Germline lookup yields CDR1 SGHRS and CDR2 YFSETQ. Trimming removed 1 base from V and 6 bases from J, with 10 bases in between. CDR3 DNA sequence: TGCGCCAGCAGCTTGTCAGGGGTCCCCGGGGAGCTGTTTTTT. It codes for CASSLSGVPGELFF.

This clonotype was seen repeatedly, ten times or more. V and J are TRBV10-3 and TRBJ2-6; D may be TRBD1 (5 bases). The CDR3 has 15 amino acids. Trimming removed 7 bases from V and 3 bases from J, with 13 bases in between. Germline V gene data show CDR1 as ENHRY and CDR2 as SYGVKD. CDR3 sequence: CAITPGARGANVLTF. The CDR3 bases are TGTGCCATCACTCCTGGGGCGCGTGGGGCCAACGTCCTGACTTTC.

This clonotype was counted ten times or more. The chain carries TRBV30 and TRBJ1-5, with unresolved D. CDR1 is GTSNPN, CDR2 SVGIG, per germline (reference sequence). The CDR3 runs 13 residues. V lost 0 bases and J 2 bases, leaving 5 bases between the germline ends. CDR3 sequence (DNA): TGTGCCTGGAGTGTATTACGCAATCAGCCCCAGCATTTT. It is translated as CAWSVLRNQPQHF.

For this clonotype: Just one base apart from a much larger clone, this may be a read error. The chain carries TRBV30 and TRBJ1-5, with D tentatively TRBD1 (5 bases). Germline assignment: CDR1 GTSNPN and CDR2 SVGIG (reference sequence). CDR3 size: 14 residues. Between the trimmed V and J ends, which lost 3 bases and 1 base, there was a span of 10 bases. CDR3 DNA: TGTGCCTGGAGACAGGTGACGAGCAATCAGCCCCAGCATTTT. It specifies CAWRQVTSNQPQHF. Together with reference TRBV30 and TRBJ1-5, the CDR3 gives the full variable domain: SQTIHQWPATLVQPVGSPLSLECTVEGTSNPNLYWYRQAAGRGLQLLFYSVGIGQISSEVPQNLSASRPQDRQFILSSKKLLLSDSGFYLCAWRQVTSNQPQHFGDGTRLSIL.

This clonotype was observed at least ten times. The chain employs TRBV12-3 or TRBV12-4 and TRBJ2-5, with D possibly being TRBD2 (5 bases). Trimming shortened V by 5 bases and J by 6 bases, and 13 bases separated the two germline ends. The CDR3 totals 13 residues. Written as DNA, the CDR3 is TGTGCCAGCAGTCCGCGACCGGGAAAGACCCAGTACTTC. Protein product: CASSPRPGKTQYF.

This clonotype was counted only a few times. The chain employs TRBV2 and TRBJ2-7, with D unresolved. The CDR3 extends over 13 amino acids. The germline CDR1 and CDR2 sequences are SNHLY and FYNNEI. Deletions cut 6 bases from V and 2 bases from J, with 11 bases between. CDR3 residues: CASRAMGTYEQYF. CDR3 nucleotide sequence: TGTGCCAGCAGGGCGATGGGAACCTACGAGCAGTACTTC.